The clone carrying this TCR beta chain was picked up many times. The antigen is not known. The sample belongs to a study of T-cell reconstitution after alpha-beta-depleted transplantation in children. Study results and limitations: Newly produced T cells mostly provided counts and TCRbeta diversity after one year, as hyperexpanded clones declined. Several hundred expanded graft clones reportedly supplied alpha-beta T cells about two months after transplant.

As it was prepared, the TCRbeta library received unique molecular identifiers. TCRdb called the PCR reads again in MiXCR, with one record for every CDR3 protein. Of approximately 240,000 distinct CDR3 sequences listed, about a tenth are singletons. The CDR3 sequence is 14 residues long. Trimming cost V 6 bases and J 7 bases, with 19 bases left between them. Germline CDR1 SGHDN, CDR2 FVKESK. This clonotype was obtained from a child younger than two with acute myeloid leukemia, due to receive a stem cell transplant. This rearrangement joins TRBV14 to TRBJ2-7; a weak D match, TRBD2 (5 bases). Sequencing was performed on PBMCs, taken before TCRalphabeta/CD19-depleted stem cell transplant. This CDR3 is CASRPSGSVVEQYF. The CDR3 coding sequence is TGTGCCAGCAGACCCTCGGGATCTGTGGTGGAGCAGTACTTC.